This section outlines one TCR beta chain sequence together with its context. The sample originates from a study of PD-L1 blockade in urothelial cancer. Turning to the study itself: Researchers looked at the blood 3 weeks (second dose) and 6 weeks after treatment began.

This CDR3 comprises 16 residues. V was pared by 3 bases and J by 12 bases, with 13 bases of the junction left unmatched. Germline V gene sequence: CDR1 WSHSY, CDR2 SAAADI. Every PCR was spiked with synthetic TCR analog templates. The data were produced by immunoSEQ multiplex PCR, yet TCRdb's version contains in-frame clones alone and is incomplete. The profile shows 35,000 to 45,000 clones, around 83% of them singletons. This chain links TRBV10-2 with TRBJ2-7, with 14 bases that match TRBD2. The material was PBMCs, obtained around atezolizumab (anti-PD-L1) treatment. The clonotype originates from a man in his 60s with urothelial cancer. DNA for the CDR3: TGCGCCAGCAGTGAAGGTGTGTCGGGACTAGCGGGGGCCCGGTACTTC. It encodes CASSEGVSGLAGARYF.